This paragraph reports one T cell receptor beta chain. The antigen is undetermined. The PCR made use of 60 Vbeta and 13 Jbeta primers. This table comes from immunoSEQ multiplex PCR, and its TCRdb copy is limited to in-frame clones, with some not included. The sample shows roughly 100,000 clones, about four fifths of them seen only once. This entry is derived from a study of cytomegalovirus exposure and HLA in healthy donors. Study-level findings and limits: TCR beta sequences numbering around 15,000 were associated with HLA alleles at 0.05 false discovery rate in a later analysis. Listed as cytomegalovirus-associated were over 150 TCR beta chains.

The CDR3 loop spans 14 amino acids. Trimming pared 4 bases from V and 1 base from J, leaving 8 bases between. Germline V gene data show CDR1 as SGHVS and CDR2 as FQNEAQ. This receptor was identified in a man younger than 40 in good health and CMV-seronegative. The chain recombines TRBV7-8 with TRBJ2-1; the D gene is possibly TRBD1 (6 bases). The sequenced sample consisted of PBMCs. This CDR3 is CASSYGTSYNEQFF. The CDR3 DNA follows: TGTGCCAGCAGCTACGGGACATCCTACAATGAGCAGTTCTTC.